Reported below is one TCR beta chain. The sample comes from a study of blood T cell repertoires in COVID-19. The overall study: The United States, Italy and Spain provided the acute and convalescent COVID-19 samples. T cells, B-cell-depleted T cells, or PBMCs provided the cDNA or gDNA that served as material.

In Cohort 3, a recovered donor had either two negative PCRs, clearance, or symptom resolution. Trimming removed 1 base from V and 0 bases from J, with 6 bases in between. Looked up from germline, CDR1 is PRHDT and CDR2 is FYEKMQ (reference sequence). This CDR3 is 14 amino acids long. Assay: immunoSEQ multiplex PCR; the TCRdb copy retains only in-frame clones and omits some. The sample yields 250,000 to 400,000 clones, roughly 86% seen once. The sequencing input was PBMCs or T cells enriched from blood (not recorded which). The J gene is TRBJ1-1, the V gene TRBV13, with D possibly being TRBD1 (5 bases). The clonotype comes from a woman aged 30 to 39 who had recovered from COVID-19. The CDR3 loop reads CASSLEGMNTEAFF. CDR3 bases: TGTGCCAGCAGCTTAGAGGGGATGAACACTGAAGCTTTCTTT. The full variable domain, in which reference TRBV13 and TRBJ1-1 provide the parts outside the CDR3, is AAGVIQSPRHLIKEKRETATLKCYPIPRHDTVYWYQQGPGQDPQFLISFYEKMQSDKGSIPDRFSAQQFSDYHSELNMSSLELGDSALYFCASSLEGMNTEAFFGQGTRLTVV.